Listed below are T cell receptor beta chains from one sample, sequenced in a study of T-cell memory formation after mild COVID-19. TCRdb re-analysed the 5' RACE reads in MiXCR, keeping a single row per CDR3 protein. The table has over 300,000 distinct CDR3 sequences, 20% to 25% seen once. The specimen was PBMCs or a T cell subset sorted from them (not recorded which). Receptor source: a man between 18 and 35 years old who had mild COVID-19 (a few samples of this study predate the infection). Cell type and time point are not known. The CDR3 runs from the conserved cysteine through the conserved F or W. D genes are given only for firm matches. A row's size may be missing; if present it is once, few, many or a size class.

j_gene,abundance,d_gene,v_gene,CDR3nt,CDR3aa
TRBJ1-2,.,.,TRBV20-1,TGCAGTGCTAGAGTTGACGGGCGGTCTTGGGGCTACACCTTC,CSARVDGRSWGYTF
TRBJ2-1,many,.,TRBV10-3,TGTGCCATCAGTGGACTCCAGCCGGTGGATGAGCAGTTCTTC,CAISGLQPVDEQFF
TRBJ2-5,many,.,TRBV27,TGTGCCAGCAAAATGGTTGGGTCGGAGACCCAGTACTTC,CASKMVGSETQYF
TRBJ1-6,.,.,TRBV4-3,TGCGCCAGCAGCCAGGGCGGGGCGTCACCCCTCCACTTT,CASSQGGASPLHF
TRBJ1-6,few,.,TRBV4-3,TGCGCCAGCAGCCCCGGGGCTGACAGGAATTCACCCCTCCACTTT,CASSPGADRNSPLHF
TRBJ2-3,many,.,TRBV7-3,TGTGCCAGCAGCTTTAAGCCCGGGGATACGCAGTATTTT,CASSFKPGDTQYF
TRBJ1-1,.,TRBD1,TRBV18,TGTGCCAGCTCCACCGGGACAGGGTATTGGGCTGAAGCTTTCTTT,CASSTGTGYWAEAFF
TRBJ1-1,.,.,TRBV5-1,TGCGCCAGCAGCTTGACCGGGAAGAACACTGAAGCTTTCTTT,CASSLTGKNTEAFF
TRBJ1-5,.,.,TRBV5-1,TGCGCCAGCAGCTTGGATCCAGGTTCAGGCAATCAGCCCCAGCATTTT,CASSLDPGSGNQPQHF
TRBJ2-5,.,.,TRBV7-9,TGTGCCAGCAGCTCTAACCGCCCGTACCAAGAGACCCAGTACTTC,CASSSNRPYQETQYF
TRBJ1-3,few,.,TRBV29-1,TGCAGCGTAGACGGACCTGGAAACACCATATATTTT,CSVDGPGNTIYF
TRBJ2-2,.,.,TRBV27,TGTGCCAGCAGTTATAGGGGCAGGGAGAACACCGGGGAGCTGTTTTTT,CASSYRGRENTGELFF
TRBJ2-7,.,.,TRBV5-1,TGCGCCAGCAGCTTGGCCGGCCAGGAACCCCCCTACGAGCAGTACTTC,CASSLAGQEPPYEQYF
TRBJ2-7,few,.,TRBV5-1,TGCGCCAGCAGCTTGGGACAGACCGTAACCTACGAGCAGTACTTC,CASSLGQTVTYEQYF
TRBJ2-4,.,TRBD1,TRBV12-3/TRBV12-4,TGTGCCAGCAGGGCAGGGGGCAAAAACATTCAGTACTTC,CASRAGGKNIQYF